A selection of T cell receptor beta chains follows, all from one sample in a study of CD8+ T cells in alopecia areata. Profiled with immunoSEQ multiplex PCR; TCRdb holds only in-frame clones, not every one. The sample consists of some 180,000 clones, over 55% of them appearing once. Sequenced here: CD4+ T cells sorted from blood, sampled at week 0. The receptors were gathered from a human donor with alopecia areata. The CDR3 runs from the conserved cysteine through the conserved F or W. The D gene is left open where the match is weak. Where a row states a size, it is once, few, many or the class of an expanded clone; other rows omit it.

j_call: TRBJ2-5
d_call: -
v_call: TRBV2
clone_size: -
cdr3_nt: TGTGCCAGCAGCCCCGGGACCACACGGGAGACCCAGTACTTC
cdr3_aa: CASSPGTTRETQYF

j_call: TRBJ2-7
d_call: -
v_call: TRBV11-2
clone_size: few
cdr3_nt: TGTGCCAGCAGTCAGGACCCCGCCTACGAGCAGTACTTC
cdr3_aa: CASSQDPAYEQYF

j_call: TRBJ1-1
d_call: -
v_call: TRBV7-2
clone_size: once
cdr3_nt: TGTGCCATATCATCAGGGTCAGGGACTGAAGCTTTCTTT
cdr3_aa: CAISSGSGTEAFF

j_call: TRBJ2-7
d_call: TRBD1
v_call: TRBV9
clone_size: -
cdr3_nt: TGTGCCAGCAGCCCAACAGGGGGGATGGAGCAGTACTTC
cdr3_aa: CASSPTGGMEQYF

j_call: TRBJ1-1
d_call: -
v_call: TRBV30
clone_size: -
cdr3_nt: TGTGCCTGGAGGACGTTTATGAACACTGAAGCTTTCTTT
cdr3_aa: CAWRTFMNTEAFF

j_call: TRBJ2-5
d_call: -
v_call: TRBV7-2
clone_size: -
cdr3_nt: TGTGCCAGCAGAGACTGGGGGATCGGAGAGACCCAGTACTTC
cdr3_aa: CASRDWGIGETQYF

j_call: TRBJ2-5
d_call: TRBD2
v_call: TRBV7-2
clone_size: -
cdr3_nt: TGTGCCAGCAGCTTAGTAAGGCTAGCGGGGGGACGGGGAGAGACCCAGTACTTC
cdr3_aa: CASSLVRLAGGRGETQYF

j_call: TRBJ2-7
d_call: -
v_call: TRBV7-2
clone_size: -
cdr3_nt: TGTGCCAGCAGCCAAGGGCCGACTCGCTACGAGCAGTACTTC
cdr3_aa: CASSQGPTRYEQYF

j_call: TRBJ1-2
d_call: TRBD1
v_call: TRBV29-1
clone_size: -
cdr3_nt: TGCAGCGCCACAGGGGCGAATGGCTACACCTTC
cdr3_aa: CSATGANGYTF

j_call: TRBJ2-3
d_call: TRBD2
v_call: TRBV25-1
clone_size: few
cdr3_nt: TGTGCCAGCGGGAGGGGCGGGGAAGATACGCAGTATTTT
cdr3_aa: CASGRGGEDTQYF

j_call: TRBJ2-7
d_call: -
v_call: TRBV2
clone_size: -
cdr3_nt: TGTGCCAGCATGGGCAGCTCCTACGAGCAGTACTTC
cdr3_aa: CASMGSSYEQYF

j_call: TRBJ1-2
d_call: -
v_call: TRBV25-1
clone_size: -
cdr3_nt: TGTGCCAGCAGTGAATCAGGGGTTGGCGGCTACACCTTC
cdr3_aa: CASSESGVGGYTF

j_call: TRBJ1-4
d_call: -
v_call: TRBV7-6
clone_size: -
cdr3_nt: TGTGCCAGCAGCACCGGGACCCAGGGGGAAAAACTGTTTTTT
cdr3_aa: CASSTGTQGEKLFF

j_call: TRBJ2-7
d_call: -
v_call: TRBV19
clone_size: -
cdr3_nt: TGTGCCAGTAGTATTTTCGCGGGACAGCACTCCTACGAGCAGTACTTC
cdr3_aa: CASSIFAGQHSYEQYF

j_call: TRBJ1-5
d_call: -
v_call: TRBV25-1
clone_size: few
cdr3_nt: TGTGCCAGCAGTGAATGGTTCGGGCAGCCCCAGCATTTT
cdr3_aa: CASSEWFGQPQHF

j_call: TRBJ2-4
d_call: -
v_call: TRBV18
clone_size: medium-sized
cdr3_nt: TGTGCCAGCTCACCCGGAGGCTATCAGTACTTC
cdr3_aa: CASSPGGYQYF

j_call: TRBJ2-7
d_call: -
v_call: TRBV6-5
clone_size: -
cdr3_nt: TGTGCCAGCAGTGCACTACCCCACGGGGAGCAGTACTTC
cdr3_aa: CASSALPHGEQYF

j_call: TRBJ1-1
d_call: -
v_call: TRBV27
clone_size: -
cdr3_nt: TGTGCCAGCAGTTTGTCAGGGGACACTGAAGCTTTCTTT
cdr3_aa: CASSLSGDTEAFF

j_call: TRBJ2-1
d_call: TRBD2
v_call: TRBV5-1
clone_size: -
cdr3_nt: TGCGCCAGCAGAACTAGCGGCTCCTACAATGAGCAGTTCTTC
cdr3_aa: CASRTSGSYNEQFF

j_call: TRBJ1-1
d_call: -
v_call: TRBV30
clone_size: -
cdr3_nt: TGTGCCTGGGACGACAGTTCTGAAGCTTTCTTT
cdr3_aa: CAWDDSSEAFF

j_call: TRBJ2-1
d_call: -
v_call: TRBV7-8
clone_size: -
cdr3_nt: TGTGCCAGCAGCTTAGCTGGGCCAGGGAACAATGAGCAGTTCTTC
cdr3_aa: CASSLAGPGNNEQFF